The rows below give T cell receptor beta chains drawn from one sample of a study of T cell responses to AZD1222 COVID-19 vaccine. The assay was immunoSEQ multiplex PCR, and TCRdb's table has in-frame clones only and misses some. Counted here are under 150,000 clones, approximately 90% occurring once; the ten biggest clones make up roughly 11%. The material sequenced was peripheral blood, taken on day 0 of MenACWY control vaccination. Every receptor here comes from an adult in good health. CDR3s include the opening cysteine and the closing phenylalanine or tryptophan. The D gene is left open where the match is weak. Expanded clones get a size class; other rows say once, few or many, or leave the size out.

j_call | d_call | v_call | clone_size | cdr3_aa | cdr3_nt
TRBJ2-1 | - | TRBV11-3 | - | CASSPSLGLEQFF | TGTGCCAGCAGCCCCTCCCTAGGGCTTGAGCAGTTCTTC
TRBJ2-1 | - | TRBV4-2 | - | CASSPGSGNNEQFF | TGTGCCAGCAGCCCGGGCAGCGGAAACAATGAGCAGTTCTTC
TRBJ2-2 | - | TRBV3-1/TRBV3-2 | once | CASSQGGVGELFF | TGTGCCAGCAGCCAAGGAGGTGTCGGGGAGCTGTTTTTT
TRBJ2-7 | TRBD1 | TRBV6-5 | - | CASTEIGQGAYEQYF | TGTGCCAGCACCGAAATCGGACAGGGGGCCTACGAGCAGTACTTC
TRBJ2-1 | - | TRBV2 | - | CASSGAVLAYNEQFF | TGTGCCAGCAGTGGTGCGGTCCTAGCCTACAATGAGCAGTTCTTC
TRBJ2-7 | - | TRBV18 | few | CATCVQGGLCEQYF | TGTGCCACCTGCGTCCAGGGGGGTTTGTGCGAGCAGTACTTC
TRBJ2-6 | - | TRBV27 | - | CASSFWSGANVLTF | TGTGCCAGCAGTTTTTGGTCGGGGGCCAACGTCCTGACTTTC
TRBJ2-7 | - | TRBV9 | once | CASSVGRTAYEQYF | TGTGCCAGCAGCGTAGGGAGGACAGCCTACGAGCAGTACTTC
TRBJ2-5 | TRBD1 | TRBV14 | once | CASSQGGTVLETQYF | TGTGCCAGCAGCCAAGGGGGGACAGTTTTAGAGACCCAGTACTTC
TRBJ2-5 | - | TRBV6-5 | - | CASSQGWEETQYF | TGTGCCAGCAGCCAGGGATGGGAAGAGACCCAGTACTTC
TRBJ2-1 | - | TRBV10-3 | - | CAISESGSGVIGPSSYNEQFF | TGTGCCATCAGTGAGTCGGGGAGCGGAGTCATCGGACCCAGCTCCTACAATGAGCAGTTCTTC
TRBJ2-2 | - | TRBV7-2 | - | CASSWQGSTGELFF | TGTGCCAGCAGCTGGCAGGGGAGTACCGGGGAGCTGTTTTTT
TRBJ1-1 | - | TRBV29-1 | - | CSAFNQGATEAFF | TGCAGCGCTTTTAATCAGGGAGCCACTGAAGCTTTCTTT
TRBJ2-5 | - | TRBV27 | - | CASSFGLAEGPQYF | TGTGCCAGCAGTTTCGGTCTCGCCGAGGGTCCCCAGTACTTC
TRBJ2-2 | - | TRBV5-8 | - | CASSFHRGAGTGELFF | TGTGCCAGCAGCTTTCATCGGGGGGCGGGCACCGGGGAGCTGTTTTTT
TRBJ1-3 | - | TRBV5-4 | - | CASSLDGSGNTIYF | TGTGCCAGCAGCTTGGACGGAAGTGGAAACACCATATATTTT
TRBJ1-3 | - | TRBV30 | once | CAWSLGRAEGGNTIYF | TGTGCCTGGAGCTTAGGCAGGGCCGAAGGCGGAAACACCATATATTTT
TRBJ2-7 | - | TRBV10-1 | - | CASSDGTSPYEQYF | TGCGCCAGCAGTGATGGGACATCTCCCTACGAGCAGTACTTC
TRBJ1-2 | - | TRBV12-3/TRBV12-4 | - | CASSGTSNYGYTF | TGTGCCAGCAGCGGGACATCTAACTATGGCTACACCTTC
TRBJ2-5 | - | TRBV24-1 | - | CATSGQKAETQYF | TGTGCCACCAGTGGACAGAAAGCTGAGACCCAGTACTTC
TRBJ2-2 | - | TRBV7-3 | once | CASSLNANTGELFF | TGTGCCAGCAGCTTAAACGCGAACACCGGGGAGCTGTTTTTT
TRBJ1-1 | - | TRBV7-9 | - | CASSRPSHSYTEAFF | TGTGCCAGCAGCCGACCCTCCCACAGCTACACTGAAGCTTTCTTT
TRBJ2-5 | - | TRBV5-8 | - | CASGIYQETQYF | TGTGCCAGCGGGATCTACCAAGAGACCCAGTACTTC
TRBJ2-5 | TRBD1 | TRBV28 | - | CASSLGGQGGTQYF | TGTGCCAGCAGTTTAGGGGGACAGGGAGGGACCCAGTACTTC
TRBJ2-2 | TRBD2 | TRBV10-3 | - | CAIRDSGRSGELFF | TGTGCCATCAGAGATAGCGGGAGATCCGGGGAGCTGTTTTTT
TRBJ1-1 | - | TRBV7-2 | - | CASSLAGLNTEAFF | TGTGCCAGCAGCTTAGCGGGGTTGAACACTGAAGCTTTCTTT
TRBJ2-1 | TRBD2 | TRBV10-3 | - | CATELAGTGGEQFF | TGTGCCACCGAATTAGCGGGAACCGGGGGGGAGCAGTTCTTC
TRBJ2-7 | - | TRBV10-2 | - | CASRLSDLYEQYF | TGCGCCAGCAGGCTTTCAGACCTCTACGAGCAGTACTTC
TRBJ2-3 | - | TRBV6-4 | - | CASSRGIDTDTQYF | TGTGCCAGCAGCCGCGGGATTGACACAGATACGCAGTATTTT
TRBJ1-1 | - | TRBV6-1 | - | CASSEGEAQEAFF | TGTGCCAGCAGTGAAGGCGAGGCACAAGAAGCTTTCTTT
TRBJ1-3 | - | TRBV11-2 | - | CASSLVGGPGNTIYF | TGTGCCAGCAGCTTAGTAGGGGGGCCTGGAAACACCATATATTTT
TRBJ1-1 | - | TRBV11-2 | - | CASSLGVNTEAFF | TGTGCCAGCAGCTTAGGGGTGAACACTGAAGCTTTCTTT
TRBJ2-2 | TRBD1 | TRBV5-4 | once | CASSWGRTGDPGELFF | TGTGCCAGCAGCTGGGGTAGGACAGGGGATCCCGGGGAGCTGTTTTTT
TRBJ2-7 | TRBD1 | TRBV7-8 | - | CASSSQGASYEQYF | TGTGCCAGCAGCTCACAGGGGGCCTCCTACGAGCAGTACTTC
TRBJ2-7 | - | TRBV6-1 | - | CASSEDHEQYF | TGTGCCAGCAGTGAAGACCACGAGCAGTACTTC
TRBJ2-1 | TRBD1 | TRBV29-1 | - | CSVEDETGASYNEQFF | TGCAGCGTTGAAGACGAGACAGGGGCATCCTACAATGAGCAGTTCTTC
TRBJ1-1 | - | TRBV9 | - | CASSVGEMRTEAFF | TGTGCCAGCAGCGTAGGCGAGATGAGGACTGAAGCTTTCTTT
TRBJ1-2 | - | TRBV12-3/TRBV12-4 | - | CASSFQEKYGYTF | TGTGCCAGCAGTTTTCAGGAGAAATATGGCTACACCTTC
TRBJ1-6 | - | TRBV27 | - | CASSLPLQPLHF | TGTGCCAGCAGTTTACCACTCCAACCCCTCCACTTT
TRBJ2-7 | TRBD2 | TRBV28 | - | CASSRGLAGWEQYF | TGTGCCAGCAGTCGGGGACTAGCGGGGTGGGAGCAGTACTTC
TRBJ2-3 | TRBD1 | TRBV5-4 | - | CASSFRTGGWWADTQYF | TGTGCCAGCAGCTTCCGGACAGGGGGCTGGTGGGCAGATACGCAGTATTTT
TRBJ2-7 | - | TRBV4-3 | - | CASSPTIPPLEQYF | TGCGCCAGCAGCCCGACCATCCCCCCCCTCGAGCAGTACTTC
TRBJ2-3 | - | TRBV2 | - | CASSVLTIADTQYF | TGTGCCAGCAGTGTACTAACAATTGCGGATACGCAGTATTTT
TRBJ2-7 | TRBD1 | TRBV7-8 | - | CASSRDRSYEQYF | TGTGCCAGCAGCCGGGACAGGAGCTACGAGCAGTACTTC
TRBJ2-1 | TRBD2 | TRBV18 | - | CASSPPGAGVYNEQFF | TGTGCCAGCTCACCACCCGGAGCGGGAGTGTACAATGAGCAGTTCTTC
TRBJ2-5 | - | TRBV5-1 | - | CASSLAAFLGQETQYF | TGCGCCAGCAGCTTGGCGGCGTTTTTGGGCCAAGAGACCCAGTACTTC
TRBJ1-2 | - | TRBV6-1 | - | CASSELGVGNYGYTF | TGTGCCAGCAGTGAACTCGGGGTTGGTAACTATGGCTACACCTTC
TRBJ1-1 | - | TRBV6-1 | - | CASSVPLEGMNTEAFF | TGTGCCAGCAGTGTCCCTCTGGAGGGAATGAACACTGAAGCTTTCTTT
TRBJ1-5 | - | TRBV5-6 | - | CASSWGGQPQHF | TGTGCCAGCAGCTGGGGAGGTCAGCCCCAGCATTTT
TRBJ1-1 | - | TRBV13 | - | CASSKTVNTEAFF | TGTGCCAGCAGCAAGACAGTGAACACTGAAGCTTTCTTT
TRBJ2-5 | - | TRBV5-1 | - | CASSSQGIPETQYF | TGCGCCAGCAGCTCCCAGGGGATCCCAGAGACCCAGTACTTC
TRBJ1-4 | - | TRBV6-5 | - | CASSGTNGRFEKLFF | TGTGCCAGCAGCGGGACCAATGGGCGCTTTGAAAAACTGTTTTTT
TRBJ2-7 | TRBD2 | TRBV5-4 | - | CASSLASSGEAEQYF | TGTGCCAGCAGCTTGGCCTCTAGCGGGGAAGCCGAGCAGTACTTC